This TCR beta chain appears in the sequencing data of a study of shared clonotypes between healthy human individuals. The wider study: The study used three CD4 naive, three CD4 memory, two CD8 naive and one CD8 memory plate per donor. Whole-study results and caveats: When naive CD4 clonotypes were compared across four donors, around 5% were shared. Non-shared clonotypes displayed generation probabilities falling below those of clonotypes present in all four donors.

In regard to this clone: Its antigen remains unidentified. Other DNA sequences in the sample encode the same CDR3.

Using approximately 200 ng DNA, tens of thousands of T cell genomes, the sorted-subset replicate PCRs were run. The data were produced by immunoSEQ multiplex PCR, yet TCRdb's version contains in-frame clones alone and is incomplete. The sample records a few million clones, approximately 95% being singletons. Germline lookup yields CDR1 DFQATT and CDR2 SNEGSKA (reference sequence). The length of the CDR3 is 11 residues. Trimming took 8 bases from V and 6 from J, leaving 12 bases between them. This sequence was found in a young man in good health. Some clones in this sample may be carry-over from other donors' samples. Material: naive CD4+ T cells from PBMCs. As to subset: CD45RA+ positively selected. V and J are TRBV20-1 and TRBJ2-3; D may be TRBD2 (5 bases). The CDR3 DNA follows: TGCAGTACTAACCGAGGGGATACGCAGTATTTT. Amino acid sequence: CSTNRGDTQYF.